This T cell receptor beta chain derives from a study of blood T cell repertoires in COVID-19. Only one count was recorded for this clone. Data came from immunoSEQ multiplex PCR; TCRdb stores just in-frame clones and leaves some out. The table records roughly 42,000 clones, about 90% of them present only once. The sequencing input was peripheral blood. The receptor was derived from a middle-aged man with active COVID-19.

The CDR3: CASSLSQGHGNTIYF. DNA for the CDR3: TGTGCCAGCAGTTTATCCCAGGGCCATGGAAACACCATATATTTT. The chain couples TRBV27 to TRBJ1-3, with D perhaps matching TRBD1 (5 bases). Germline CDR1 reads MNHEY; CDR2 reads SMNVEV (reference sequence). Trimming took off 0 bases at V and 3 bases at J, with 9 bases between the two ends. The CDR3 is 15 residues long.